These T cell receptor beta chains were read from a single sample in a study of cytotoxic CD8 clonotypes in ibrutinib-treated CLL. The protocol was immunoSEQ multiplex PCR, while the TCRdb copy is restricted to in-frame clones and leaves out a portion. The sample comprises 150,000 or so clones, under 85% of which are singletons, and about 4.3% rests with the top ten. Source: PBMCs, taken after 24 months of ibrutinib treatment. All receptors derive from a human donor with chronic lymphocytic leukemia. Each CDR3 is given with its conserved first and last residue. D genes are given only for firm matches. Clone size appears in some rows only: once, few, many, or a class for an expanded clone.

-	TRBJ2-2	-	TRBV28	TGTGCCAGCAGTTTACGGGCCATGCGGTTCGCGAACACCGGGGAGCTGTTTTTT	CASSLRAMRFANTGELFF
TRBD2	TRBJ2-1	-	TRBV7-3	TGTGCCAGCAGCCAGACTAGCGGGAGGGGGATCTACAATGAGCAGTTCTTC	CASSQTSGRGIYNEQFF
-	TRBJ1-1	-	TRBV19	TGTGCCATGAAACAGGGCGACAACACTGAAGCTTTCTTT	CAMKQGDNTEAFF
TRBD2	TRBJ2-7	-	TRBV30	TGTGCCTGGAGTGCTCCCGGGGAGGGGTGGCGCGAGCAGTACTTC	CAWSAPGEGWREQYF
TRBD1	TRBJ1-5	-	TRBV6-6	TGTGCCAGTTCGACAGGGGACATCAGAAATCAGCCCCAGCATTTT	CASSTGDIRNQPQHF
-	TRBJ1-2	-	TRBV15	TGTGCCACCAGCACAGGTACCCGCCCCGGCTACACCTTC	CATSTGTRPGYTF
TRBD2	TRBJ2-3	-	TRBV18	TGTGCCAGCTCACCCTTAAGCGGGAGGGCCGCGGATACGCAGTATTTT	CASSPLSGRAADTQYF
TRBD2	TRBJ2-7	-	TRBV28	TGTGCCACGCAGGCCGGAGGGGAGGGCTCCTACGAGCAGTACTTC	CATQAGGEGSYEQYF
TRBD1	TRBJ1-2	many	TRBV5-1	TGCGCCAGCAGCTTAAGCCTCGGGACAGGGTCATATGGCTACACCTTC	CASSLSLGTGSYGYTF
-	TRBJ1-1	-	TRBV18	TGTGCCAGCTCACTAGCGGGGAACACTGAAGCTTTCTTT	CASSLAGNTEAFF
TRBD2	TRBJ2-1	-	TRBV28	TGTGCCAGCTTGACTAGCGGGAACGTTTACAATGAGCAGTTCTTC	CASLTSGNVYNEQFF
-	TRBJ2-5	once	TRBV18	TGTGCCAGCTCACCAGACGCCAGAGAAGAGACCCAGTACTTC	CASSPDAREETQYF
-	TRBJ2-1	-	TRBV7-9	TGTGCCAGCAGCACTGACAGAGACTACAATGAGCAGTTCTTC	CASSTDRDYNEQFF
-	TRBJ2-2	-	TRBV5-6	TGTGCCAGCAGCTTGAGCACCGGGGAGCTGTTTTTT	CASSLSTGELFF
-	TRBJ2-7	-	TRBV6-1	TGTGCCAGCAGCCAGGACCGATCCTACGAGCAGTACTTC	CASSQDRSYEQYF
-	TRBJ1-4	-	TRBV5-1	TGCGCCAGCAGCTTGGACGGGGGACCAGCATTACTTAATGAAAAACTGTTTTTT	CASSLDGGPALLNEKLFF
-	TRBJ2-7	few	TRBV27	TGTGCCAGCAGTTCTCTCCTTGGCAGGAGCTCCTACGAGCAGTACTTC	CASSSLLGRSSYEQYF
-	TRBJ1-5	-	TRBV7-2	TGTGCCAGCAGCTTAATGGGGTCGGGCAATCAGCCCCAGCATTTT	CASSLMGSGNQPQHF
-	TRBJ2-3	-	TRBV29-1	TGCAGCGTTGTTGGGCGGGATTCCACAGATACGCAGTATTTT	CSVVGRDSTDTQYF
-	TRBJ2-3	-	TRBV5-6	TGTGCCAGCAGCTCGTACAGATGGACAGATACGCAGTATTTT	CASSSYRWTDTQYF
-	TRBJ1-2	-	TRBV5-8	TGTGCCAGCAGCTTATCGGCAGGTTTCCTCTATGGCTACACCTTC	CASSLSAGFLYGYTF
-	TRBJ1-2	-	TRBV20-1	TGCAGTGCCTCTTCACCTGGCTACACCTTC	CSASSPGYTF
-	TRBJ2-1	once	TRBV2	TGTGCCAGCAGTGTCTTGGGTGGGAATGAGCAGTTCTTC	CASSVLGGNEQFF
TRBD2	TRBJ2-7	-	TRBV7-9	TGTGCCAGCAGCAACGACAGGGATGGACTAGCGGGCAATTCCTACGAGCAGTACTTC	CASSNDRDGLAGNSYEQYF
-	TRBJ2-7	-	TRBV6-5	TGTGCCAGCAGCCCCAGGGCCTCCCCCTCTAGGGAGCAGTACTTC	CASSPRASPSREQYF
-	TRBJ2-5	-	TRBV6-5	TGTGCCAGCAGCCGGACTATCATGGGGACCCAGTACTTC	CASSRTIMGTQYF
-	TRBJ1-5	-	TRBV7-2	TGTGCCAGCAGCTTGGGCGAGGGACAGCCCCAGCATTTT	CASSLGEGQPQHF
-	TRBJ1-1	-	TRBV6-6	TGTGCCAGCAGTTACCGATTGGACATCCCTGAAGCTTTCTTT	CASSYRLDIPEAFF
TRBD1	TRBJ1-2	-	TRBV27	TGTGCCAGCAGCCCCAGGGGGTCTAGAAGTGGCTACACCTTC	CASSPRGSRSGYTF
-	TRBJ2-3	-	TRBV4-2	TGTGCCAGCAGCCAAGATGGGGGTGCGGGCGGAAGCACAGATACGCAGTATTTT	CASSQDGGAGGSTDTQYF
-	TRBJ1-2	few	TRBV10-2	TGCGCCAGCAGTGACCACCCTGGGCAGCCCACTACTAACTATGGCTACACCTTC	CASSDHPGQPTTNYGYTF
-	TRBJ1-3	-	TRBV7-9	TGTGCCAGCAGCCAGGGGAGGGGAGGTGGAAACACCATATATTTT	CASSQGRGGGNTIYF
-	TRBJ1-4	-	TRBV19	TGTGCCAGTATTGGCGAAAAACTGTTTTTT	CASIGEKLFF
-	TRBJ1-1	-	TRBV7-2	TGTGCCAGCAGCATTAAGAAGGGGGGAAACACTGAAGCTTTCTTT	CASSIKKGGNTEAFF
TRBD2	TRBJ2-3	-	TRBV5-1	TGCGCCAGCAGCCCATACCTAGCGGGGGGGCCGACAGATACGCAGTATTTT	CASSPYLAGGPTDTQYF
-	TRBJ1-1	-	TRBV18	TGTGCCAGCTCAACACAGGTTACCGGGAACACTGAAGCTTTCTTT	CASSTQVTGNTEAFF
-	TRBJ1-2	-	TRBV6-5	TGTGCCAGCAAGGGGGGTCGGGTTTTTTATGGCTACACCTTC	CASKGGRVFYGYTF
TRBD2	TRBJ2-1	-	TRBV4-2	TGTGCCAGCAGCCAAGAACTAGCGGGATATTCGAATGAGCAGTTCTTC	CASSQELAGYSNEQFF
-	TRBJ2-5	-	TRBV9	TGTGCCAGCAGTGACCGGGGGTCCGAGACCCAGTACTTC	CASSDRGSETQYF
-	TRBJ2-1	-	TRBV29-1	TGCAGCGTTGAAGGGTGGGTGGGCGCTAGCTCCTACAATGAGCAGTTCTTC	CSVEGWVGASSYNEQFF
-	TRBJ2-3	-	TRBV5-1	TGCGCCAGCAGCTTGGAGGGCCCAAGCACAGATACGCAGTATTTT	CASSLEGPSTDTQYF
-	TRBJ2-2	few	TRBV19	TGTGCCAGTAGGGAACAGGGTTTTAGCACCGGGGAGCTGTTTTTT	CASREQGFSTGELFF
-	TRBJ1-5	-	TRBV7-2	TGTGCCAGCAGCTTAGGGTCGGGGGGTTATAGCAATCAGCCCCAGCATTTT	CASSLGSGGYSNQPQHF
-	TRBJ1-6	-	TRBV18	TGTGCCAGCTCACCAGGCTTTGACTATTATTCACCCCTCCACTTT	CASSPGFDYYSPLHF
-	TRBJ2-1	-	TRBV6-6	TGTGCCAGCAGTTATTTAGATGAGCAGTTCTTC	CASSYLDEQFF
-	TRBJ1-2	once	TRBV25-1	TGTGCCAGCTCCCCCTCTAACTATGGCTACACCTTC	CASSPSNYGYTF
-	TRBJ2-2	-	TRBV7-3	TGTGCCAGCAAGGACGGTCCCGGGGAGCTGTTTTTT	CASKDGPGELFF
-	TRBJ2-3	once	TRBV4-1	TGCGCCAGCAGCCAAGTGATAATCCTGGGGACAGATACGCAGTATTTT	CASSQVIILGTDTQYF
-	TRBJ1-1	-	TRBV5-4	TGTGCCAGCAGCACCATAGAACAGTTTGAAGCTTTCTTT	CASSTIEQFEAFF
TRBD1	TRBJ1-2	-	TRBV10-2	TGCGCCAGCAGTGATAGACAGGGCCCCAACTATGGCTACACCTTC	CASSDRQGPNYGYTF
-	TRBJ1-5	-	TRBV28	TGTGCCAGCAGTTTGCAGGGTAGGAATCAGCCCCAGCATTTT	CASSLQGRNQPQHF
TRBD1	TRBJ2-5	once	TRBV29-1	TGCAGCGTTGTAGACAGGGTTCAAGAGACCCAGTACTTC	CSVVDRVQETQYF
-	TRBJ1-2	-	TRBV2	TGTGCCAGCCCCACGGAGGGGCAGATCTACACCTTC	CASPTEGQIYTF
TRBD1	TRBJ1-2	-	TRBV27	TGTGCCAGCAGTCAACAGGGGGCTAACTATGGCTACACCTTC	CASSQQGANYGYTF
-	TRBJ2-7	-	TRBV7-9	TGTGCCAGCAGCTTAGCGTCGGTAGGGAACAATCCCAAATACTACGAGCAGTACTTC	CASSLASVGNNPKYYEQYF
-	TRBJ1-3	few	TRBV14	TGTGCCAGCAGCCAAGTAAGGGGGTACGGAAACACCATATATTTT	CASSQVRGYGNTIYF
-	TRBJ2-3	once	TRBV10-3	TGTGCCATCAGTGAGTCCCTAGTTTGGGATACGCAGTATTTT	CAISESLVWDTQYF